Described below is a single TCR beta chain sequence and its context. The protocol was immunoSEQ multiplex PCR, while the TCRdb copy is restricted to in-frame clones and leaves out a portion. Counted here are some 150,000 clones, around 94% occurring once; the ten biggest clones make up 0.95% to 1.5%. The data derive from a study of T cell responses to AZD1222 COVID-19 vaccine. The CDR3 runs to 14 residues. Germline CDR1 SNHLY, CDR2 FYNNEI. The V gene lost 4 bases and the J gene lost 2 bases, with 10 bases spanning the gap. The TCR sequence derives from an adult in good health. This sequence joins TRBV2 and TRBJ2-3; possible D gene TRBD1, 5 bases. Sequencing was performed on peripheral blood, taken on day 0 of AZD1222 vaccination. Written as DNA, the CDR3 is TGTGCCAGCAGTGGCAGGGTCTCCACAGATACGCAGTATTTT. Residues: CASSGRVSTDTQYF.